The count of the clone carrying this T cell receptor (beta chain) is one. The germline gives CDR1 SGHRS, CDR2 YFSETQ. This CDR3 contains 16 residues. The V and J ends lost 0 bases and 0 bases respectively, with 10 bases between them. Method: immunoSEQ multiplex PCR; TCRdb's copy keeps in-frame clones and lacks some. The data contain about 52,000 clones, approximately 92% of them singletons. This sample is part of a study of T cell changes during pregnancy in multiple sclerosis. The genes are TRBV5-1 and TRBJ2-1; tentative D call: TRBD1 (6 bases). This specimen was CD4+ T cells from peripheral blood mononuclear cells, taken in the third trimester of pregnancy. The TCR originated in a female donor with multiple sclerosis, enrolled in a pregnancy study. The CDR3 region has the DNA TGCGCCAGCAGCTTGGGGACAGCTAGCTCCTACAATGAGCAGTTCTTC. Encoded protein: CASSLGTASSYNEQFF.